This TCR beta chain was recovered during a study of blood T cell repertoires in COVID-19. The length of the CDR3 is 16 residues. TCRdb's table, derived via immunoSEQ multiplex PCR, lists solely in-frame clones and lacks some. Seen here are about 240,000 clones, 86% observed once, and the top ten hold 3.3%. This study enrolled people aged roughly 18 to 90 from 20 to 25 US geographic areas. This clone was observed a few times. The specimen was PBMCs or T cells enriched from blood (not recorded which). The source of this sequence is a woman aged 40 to 49 with acute COVID-19. The chain has TRBV21-1 and TRBJ2-3; the table's D call, TRBD2, has no DNA check behind it. TRBV21-1 is a known pseudogene. The CDR3 here is CASTRWRAKSTDTQYF. CDR3 DNA: TGTGCCAGCACCCGGTGGCGGGCCAAGTCAACAGATACGCAGTATTTT.